The rows below give T cell receptor beta chains drawn from one sample of a study of CXCR3-negative and CXCR3-positive naive CD8 T cells. TCRdb reworked the 5' RACE reads into one entry per CDR3 protein, no DNA. Its listing shows approximately 8,500 distinct CDR3 sequences. The material sequenced was naive CXCR3- CD8+ T cells from blood. These receptors all stem from a human donor in good health. Some clones in this sample may be carry-over from other donors' samples. The CDR3 runs from the conserved cysteine through the conserved F or W. Clone size, where shown, is once, few, many, or a class for clones that have expanded.

j_call,clone_size,v_call,cdr3_aa
TRBJ1-4,NA,TRBV2,CASSADARQSLNEKLFF
TRBJ1-5,NA,TRBV20-1,CSASGTAPNQPQHF
TRBJ1-1,NA,TRBV12-3/TRBV12-4,CASSPGHPEAFF
TRBJ1-1,medium-sized,TRBV25-1,CASSELDRSMNTEAFF
TRBJ2-3,NA,TRBV29-1,CSVEGEGFPDTQYF
TRBJ2-1,medium-sized,TRBV29-1,CSGVRPGNEQFF
TRBJ2-5,NA,TRBV7-2,CASSPPWTSVEETQYF
TRBJ1-2,medium-sized,TRBV29-1,CSVERGSKSYGYTF
TRBJ2-7,medium-sized,TRBV19,CASSIGGLAYEQYF
TRBJ2-7,medium-sized,TRBV4-1,CASSQGDEQYF
TRBJ2-3,NA,TRBV19,CASTLAISTDTQYF
TRBJ2-1,medium-sized,TRBV7-6,CASSFFAESSYNEQFF
TRBJ1-2,NA,TRBV12-5,CASGSGLDYGYTF
TRBJ2-3,NA,TRBV10-3,CATKRLAGGSASTDTQYF
TRBJ1-1,NA,TRBV7-6,CASSLNGGEMVLTEAFF
TRBJ1-1,NA,TRBV20-1,CSARDLVLYTEAFF
TRBJ2-7,NA,TRBV7-8,CASSLEVSSYEQYF
TRBJ2-1,medium-sized,TRBV5-1,CASSPGREQFF
TRBJ2-4,NA,TRBV7-9,CASSLSNKNIQYF
TRBJ2-1,NA,TRBV29-1,CSVLIAGASYNEQFF
TRBJ2-1,NA,TRBV21-1,CASRKGQGWGNEQFF
TRBJ2-2,NA,TRBV2,CASSPVGDTGELFF
TRBJ1-1,NA,TRBV27,CASSPTGNTEAFF
TRBJ1-1,medium-sized,TRBV5-1,CASSFGREAFF
TRBJ1-2,medium-sized,TRBV29-1,CSVEEGGRTYGYTF